This T cell receptor (beta chain) was obtained from a study of blood T cells in healthy people across ages. Study information: Per every two T cells, about one barcoded beta molecule was captured by template switching. The study, taken as a whole, reports: Nothing was known about donor CMV status, and this possibly confounded expanded clonotype changes.

Per germline, CDR1 SQVTM and CDR2 ANQGSEA. This CDR3 has 14 amino acids. V was clipped by 7 bases and J by 5 bases; unmatched bases: 13. A second PCR of about 7 to 12 cycles used a sample-barcoded 5' primer and a J-beta primer mix. MiXCR, applied by TCRdb to the 5' RACE reads, yields one record per CDR3 protein. The sample has roughly 700,000 distinct CDR3 sequences, 45% to 50% seen once; the top ten hold 25% to 35%. Researchers collected approximately 9.5 milliliters of peripheral blood from every single donor. No fewer than 7 million PBMCs went into each sample. This clonotype has just a few counts. The antigen remains unidentified.

The sequenced sample consisted of blood. The TCR was taken from a woman between 55 and 75 years old in good health. This chain uses TRBV29-1 with TRBJ2-5; the match to TRBD1 covers 7 bases. The CDR3, as DNA: TGCAGCGCCCGTCCTAGGGGGCCCGGCGAGACCCAGTACTTC. It yields the protein CSARPRGPGETQYF.